This T cell receptor beta chain was captured in a study of shared clonotypes between healthy human individuals. Study-wide results and limits: With several donors compared, approximately 5.5% of naive CD4 clonotypes were shared.

Measured with immunoSEQ multiplex PCR; TCRdb has only the in-frame clones, and not every one. The sample yields some 1 million clones, under 80% seen once. Trimming cost V 5 bases and J 9 bases, with 26 bases left between them. The CDR3 is made up of 16 amino acids. Germline CDR1 is MDHEN and CDR2 is SYDVKM. With regard to this clone: Its matching antigen is unknown.

Only Caucasian adults living in Nashville, Tennessee served as donors. Sequences were obtained from memory CD4+ T cells sorted from blood. The subset was: CD45RA-negative fraction. The TCR was taken from a young man in good health. V is TRBV28 and J is TRBJ2-7, with D perhaps TRBD1 (6 bases). The CDR3 DNA follows: TGTGCCAGCAGTCCCCGTGCAGGGGCCACACTAAGGGGGCAGTACTTC. Its protein product is CASSPRAGATLRGQYF.